These T cell receptor beta chains were read from a single sample in a study of T cells in Graves' hyperthyroidism and ophthalmopathy. From the multiplex PCR reads, TCRdb called clonotypes with MiXCR, one entry per CDR3 protein. The sample consists of 350,000 to 400,000 distinct CDR3 sequences, 15% of them appearing once. The sequenced material came from blood. These receptors were taken from a woman aged 25 to 39 with Graves' hyperthyroidism. Each CDR3 is given with its conserved first and last residue. Clone size, where shown, is once, few, many, or a class for clones that have expanded.

v_gene	abundance	CDR3aa
TRBV4-1	NA	CASSYPSGRYNEQFF
TRBV28	many	CASSLGSGRLREDTDTQYF
TRBV19	NA	CASSPSLGTGNNTGELFF
TRBV6-1	many	CASSSDWKETQYF
TRBV20-1	many	CSASAGTGNEQFF
TRBV6-6	many	CASSYAPAPGQGTYEQYF
TRBV24-1	few	CATSEAGEINEQFF
TRBV10-3	many	CAMSSFRNEQFF
TRBV12-3/TRBV12-4	few	CASSFPGQLADTQYF
TRBV12-3/TRBV12-4	many	CASSWDRALASKANEQFF
TRBV28	many	CASSLSGPLRTEAFF
TRBV6-1	few	CAGRDRSYDKQYF
TRBV20-1	NA	CSASSLVGLSDTQYF
TRBV7-9	many	CASSLEQPAYEQYF
TRBV7-2	many	CASSFTLATETQYF
TRBV20-1	many	CSAPDPMGIPEAFF
TRBV12-3/TRBV12-4	many	CASSTNRDRGYEQYF
TRBV9	few	CASSVAQGNEKLFF
TRBV9	few	CASSVVQGGWNTEAFF
TRBV27	many	CASRHQGSTGTEAFF
TRBV13	NA	CASSSPLGLAGVSHEQFF
TRBV28	NA	CASRMGDGQETQYF
TRBV20-1	NA	CSARTPSTANYGYTF
TRBV2	many	CASAESGRGWNEKLFF
TRBV7-2	NA	CASRTSGRPQEQYF
TRBV28	NA	CASIARSRSTEAFF
TRBV11-3	many	CASSLESLGNEQFF
TRBV29-1	few	CSVRSTGSYEQYF
TRBV4-1	NA	CASNQVGYRGRHYGYTF
TRBV30	many	CAWSPRLDTEAFF
TRBV7-3	few	CASSLRLAVYNEQFF
TRBV7-9	few	CASSGRWGAYEQYF
TRBV30	many	CAWRQGEAQYF
TRBV10-3	NA	CAISQGREQPQHF
TRBV29-1	few	CSVAGAGNTIYF
TRBV28	NA	CASSLGGRRTSHGYTF
TRBV6-1	many	CASSPPLLAGTPDTQYF
TRBV24-1	many	CATSEAGTSGSRELFF
TRBV11-2	few	CASSQRLATDTQYF
TRBV12-3/TRBV12-4	many	CASSGVGDSSYNEQFF
TRBV7-9	few	CASSFTAGGVTDTQYF
TRBV28	many	CASSLNGGRKRQETQYF
TRBV9	few	CASSVLGLAGGRFNTGELFF
TRBV11-2	many	CASSQKGGGRLSYNEQFF
TRBV6-1	many	CASSRDQGSYEQYF
TRBV19	NA	CASSSRSSNQPQHF
TRBV25-1	many	CASSEGYHEQFF
TRBV9	NA	CASTRANLRTDTQYF
TRBV6-5	few	CASSYPDLAGNQPQHF
TRBV2	many	CASSEILQGGGYGYTF
TRBV10-3	few	CASTPGSSGANVLTF